A selection of T cell receptor beta chains follows, all from one sample in a study of T cell repertoires in cytomegalovirus infection. TCRdb reprocessed the reads via MiXCR and lists one record per CDR3 protein. This sample has just under 300,000 distinct CDR3 sequences; 9.6% occur once, and the top ten carry less than 3%. The sample comprised PBMCs. These receptors were collected from a human donor in good health (CMV status not recorded). Some clones in this sample may be carry-over from other donors' samples. The CDR3 runs from the conserved cysteine through the conserved F or W. D genes are given only for firm matches. Not every row has a clone size; where given, it reads once, few, many or a size class.

j_call d_call v_call clone_size cdr3_length cdr3_nt cdr3_aa
TRBJ2-5 TRBD2 TRBV6-5 few 14 TGTGCCAGCAGTAGCGGGGGAGACCAAGAGACCCAGTACTTC CASSSGGDQETQYF
TRBJ1-1 NA TRBV6-1 many 15 TGTGCCAGCATTCTGGGAAGGTTGGTGAACACTGAAGCTTTCTTT CASILGRLVNTEAFF
TRBJ2-1 NA TRBV29-1 many 16 TGCAGCGTTGAAGTTGGTCTCGGGGGGCCCTACAATGAGCAGTTCTTC CSVEVGLGGPYNEQFF
TRBJ1-3 NA TRBV7-9 many 16 TGTGCCAGCAGCATATTAGGACCGAGCTCTGGAAACACCATATATTTT CASSILGPSSGNTIYF
TRBJ2-7 NA TRBV6-9 many 14 TGTGCCCGCAGAGTTGACCGAATCTCCTACGAGCAGTACTTC CARRVDRISYEQYF
TRBJ2-1 NA TRBV28 many 11 TGTGCCAGCAAGAAATACAATGAGCAGTTCTTC CASKKYNEQFF
TRBJ2-2 TRBD2 TRBV5-4 NA 17 TGTGCCAGCAGCCCACTGGCGGGCGGGGGGGCCACCGGGGAGCTGTTTTTT CASSPLAGGGATGELFF
TRBJ1-4 NA TRBV6-2/TRBV6-3 many 15 TGTGCCAGCACCTACAGGGAACGGAGTAATGAAAAACTGTTTTTT CASTYRERSNEKLFF
TRBJ2-2 TRBD1 TRBV20-1 many 16 TGCAGTGCTTTCACCCGGGACAGGGGGCTCACCGGGGAGCTGTTTTTT CSAFTRDRGLTGELFF
TRBJ1-2 NA TRBV5-6 NA 16 TGTGCCAGCAGCTTGCGCCTGGGACGAGGCGGCTATGGCTACACCTTC CASSLRLGRGGYGYTF
TRBJ2-1 TRBD1 TRBV7-2 NA 15 TGTGCCAGCAGCGCAGGGACAGGTACCTACAATGAGCAGTTCTTC CASSAGTGTYNEQFF
TRBJ2-1 NA TRBV28 few 16 TGTGCCAGCAGCAGTGTCCTCTCGGGTAACACGGATGAGCAGTTCTTC CASSSVLSGNTDEQFF
TRBJ1-1 NA TRBV12-3/TRBV12-4 NA 15 TGTGCCAGCAGTTTAACGTCCAGGGGAGGGACTGAAGCTTTCTTT CASSLTSRGGTEAFF
TRBJ1-5 NA TRBV12-3/TRBV12-4 many 15 TGTGCCAGCAGTTTAGCAGGGGTTCTCGGACAGCCCCAGCATTTT CASSLAGVLGQPQHF
TRBJ2-1 TRBD1 TRBV20-1 many 15 TGCAGTGCAGAAAGGGGACAGCCGGGCTACAATGAGCAGTTCTTC CSAERGQPGYNEQFF
TRBJ1-1 TRBD1 TRBV29-1 many 14 TGCAGCGTTGATAGAGGGACAGGGAACACTGAAGCTTTCTTT CSVDRGTGNTEAFF
TRBJ2-6 TRBD1 TRBV11-2 few 17 TGTGCCAGCAGCCCCAGGGACAGGGCTACGGGGGCCAACGTCCTGACTTTC CASSPRDRATGANVLTF
TRBJ2-3 NA TRBV10-3 many 13 TGTGCCATCAGTGGGGGGGAACCAGATACGCAGTATTTT CAISGGEPDTQYF
TRBJ1-1 NA TRBV5-4 many 14 TGTGCCAGCAGCGCCTCGGGAGGGAACACTGAAGCTTTCTTT CASSASGGNTEAFF